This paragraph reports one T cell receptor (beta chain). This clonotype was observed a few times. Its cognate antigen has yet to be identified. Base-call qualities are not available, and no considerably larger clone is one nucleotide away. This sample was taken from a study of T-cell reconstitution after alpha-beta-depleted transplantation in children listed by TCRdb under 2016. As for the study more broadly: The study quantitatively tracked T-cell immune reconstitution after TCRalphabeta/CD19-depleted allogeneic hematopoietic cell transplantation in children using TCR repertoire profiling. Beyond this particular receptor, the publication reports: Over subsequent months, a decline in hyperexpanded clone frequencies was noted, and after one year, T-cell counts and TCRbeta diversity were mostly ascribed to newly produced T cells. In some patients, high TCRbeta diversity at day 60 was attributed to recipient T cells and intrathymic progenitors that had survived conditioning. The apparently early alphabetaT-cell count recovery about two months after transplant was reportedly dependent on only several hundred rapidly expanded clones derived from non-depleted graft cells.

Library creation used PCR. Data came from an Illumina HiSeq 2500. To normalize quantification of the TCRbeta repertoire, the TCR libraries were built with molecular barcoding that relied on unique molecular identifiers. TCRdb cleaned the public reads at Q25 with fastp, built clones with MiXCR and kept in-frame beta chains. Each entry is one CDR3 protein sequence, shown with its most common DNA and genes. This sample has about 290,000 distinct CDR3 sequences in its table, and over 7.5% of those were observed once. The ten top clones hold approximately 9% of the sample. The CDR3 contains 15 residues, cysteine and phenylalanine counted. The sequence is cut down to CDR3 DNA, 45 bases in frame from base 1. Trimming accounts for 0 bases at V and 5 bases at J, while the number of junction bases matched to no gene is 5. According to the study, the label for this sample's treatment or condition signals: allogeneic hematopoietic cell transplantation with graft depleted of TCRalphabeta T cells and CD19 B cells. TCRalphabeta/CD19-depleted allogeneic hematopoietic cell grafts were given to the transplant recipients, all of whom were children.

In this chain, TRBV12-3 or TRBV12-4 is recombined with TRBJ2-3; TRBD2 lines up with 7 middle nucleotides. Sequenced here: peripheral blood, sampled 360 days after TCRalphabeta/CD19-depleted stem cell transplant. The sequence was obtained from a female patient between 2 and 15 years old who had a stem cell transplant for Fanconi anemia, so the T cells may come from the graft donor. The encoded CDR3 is CASSLAGGYIDTQYF. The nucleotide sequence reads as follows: TGTGCCAGCAGTTTAGCGGGGGGGTATATAGATACGCAGTATTTT.